This note documents a single T cell receptor beta chain sequence. The antigen is undetermined. This entry comes from a study of T cell responses to AZD1222 COVID-19 vaccine. The study, taken as a whole, reports: Breadth and depth of Spike-specific TCRs rose after two AZD1222 doses. The CD4 TCRs associated with vaccination extended across spike and predominated at 160-218 and 743-854. Only 5 or 6 AZD1222 recipients were seropositive at baseline. The repertoires were collected only after the peak T cell response.

Clones were read by immunoSEQ multiplex PCR, and TCRdb kept only the in-frame ones, dropping some. Here the sample spans some 110,000 clones, approximately 90% being singletons. The CDR3 is 12 amino acids. The germline V gene has CDR1 MNHEY and CDR2 SMNVEV (reference sequence). V was shortened by 3 bases and J by 6 bases, with 9 bases between the two germline ends. Sequenced material: peripheral blood, taken on day 0 of AZD1222 vaccination. This chain joins TRBV27 and TRBJ2-7; the D gene is possibly TRBD1 (5 bases). The sequence derives from an adult in good health. The CDR3 loop is CASSFVGAEQYF. CDR3 bases: TGTGCCAGCAGTTTTGTAGGGGCCGAGCAGTACTTC.